The 14 T cell receptor beta chains below all came from one sample that was sequenced in a study of beta chain features in type 1 diabetes. Broader study findings: In every one of the four CD4+ subsets, TCRB CDR3s were moderately but significantly shorter in Type 1 diabetes patients.

Which antigens these TCRs recognize remains unknown. As every portion of the isolated RNA was reverse transcribed, the sequencing read expressed TCRB transcripts. Using immunoSEQ multiplex PCR, the repertoire was profiled, and TCRdb retains in-frame clones only, with some absent. The top ten clones hold approximately 0.93% of a sample with approximately 170,000 clones, around 8% of them seen once. The sample taken for sequencing was central memory CD4+ T cells from blood. These receptors came from a woman between 40 and 50 years old with type 1 diabetes.

This clone was picked up a small number of times. V usage is TRBV7-3 and J usage is TRBJ2-6, with 7 nucleotides matching TRBD1. The junction had 3 bases not matched to a gene; V was cut back by 4 bases and J by 3 bases. This CDR3 has 15 amino acids. Germline V gives CDR1 SGHTA, CDR2 FQGTGA. CDR3 sequence (DNA): TGTGCCAGCAGCTCTACAGGGGTTGGGGCCAACGTCCTGACTTTC. This gives the protein CASSSTGVGANVLTF.

The chain employs TRBV5-4 and TRBJ2-7; 15 bases fit TRBD2. The CDR3 is made up of 16 amino acids. V trimming: 4 bases; J trimming: 4 bases; junction bases outside the gene matches: 6. Germline lookup yields CDR1 SGHNT and CDR2 YYREEE (reference sequence). CDR3 nucleotides: TGTGCCAGCAGCACCCTGGGACTAGCGGGGGGATACGAGCAGTACTTC. Translated: CASSTLGLAGGYEQYF.

This chain links TRBV14 with TRBJ2-7; weak D call: TRBD1 (5 bases). V was trimmed by 4 bases and J by 1 base, leaving 17 bases between them. Germline V gene sequence: CDR1 SGHDN, CDR2 FVKESK. CDR3 size: 16 residues. The CDR3 is CASSRRTPRTSYEQYF. Here the CDR3 DNA reads TGTGCCAGCAGCCGCCGGACACCCCGAACTTCCTACGAGCAGTACTTC.

This rearrangement joins TRBV6-5 to TRBJ1-2; D gene uncertain. Per the germline V gene, CDR1 is MNHEY and CDR2 is SVGAGI. Trimming took off 7 bases at V and 5 bases at J, with 17 bases between the two ends. This CDR3 contains 14 residues. Here the CDR3 reads CASKGGVTLYGYTF. The CDR3 DNA reads TGTGCCAGCAAGGGCGGGGTCACACTTTATGGCTACACCTTC.

This clone turned up a few times. V usage is TRBV11-2 and J usage is TRBJ2-5; 8 bases are shared with TRBD2. V dropped 1 base and J dropped 3; count of bases not matched to a gene: 1. Germline CDR1 is SGHAT and CDR2 is FQNNGV. The CDR3 is 14 amino acids. DNA of the CDR3: TGTGCCAGCAGCTTAGTAGCGGGGAAAGAGACCCAGTACTTC. Its protein is CASSLVAGKETQYF.

This clone was observed a few times. The V gene is TRBV27, the J gene TRBJ2-7, with 7 bases aligning to TRBD2. CDR3 length: 16 residues. In germline, CDR1 is MNHEY, CDR2 SMNVEV (reference sequence). V lost 4 bases to trimming and J lost 0 bases; unmatched junction nucleotides: 9. CDR3 DNA: TGTGCCAGCAGTTCCCAGAGGGGACTAAGCTCCTACGAGCAGTACTTC. This codes for CASSSQRGLSSYEQYF.

This clone showed up just a few times. The gene calls are TRBV11-2 and TRBJ1-2; D is unresolved. The CDR3 runs to 13 residues. Germline CDR1 reads SGHAT; CDR2 reads FQNNGV. V was clipped by 0 bases and J by 7 bases, with 9 bases between them. CDR3 sequence: CASSLDRRAGYTF. The CDR3 nucleotides read TGTGCCAGCAGCTTAGATAGGAGGGCTGGCTACACCTTC.

The rearrangement joins TRBV29-1 to TRBJ1-1, with 9 bases lining up with TRBD1. This CDR3 is 10 amino acids long. V shed 8 bases and J 7 bases; nucleotides not matched to a gene: 2. Germline-derived CDR1 and CDR2 are SQVTM and ANQGSEA. The DNA for the CDR3 is TGCAGCACGGGACAGGGTGAAGCTTTCTTT. Translating it yields CSTGQGEAFF.

As concerns this clone: The same CDR3 also results from other DNA sequences found in this sample. The chain combines TRBV9 with TRBJ2-1, with 9 bases aligning to TRBD1. The germline CDR1 and CDR2 sequences are SGDLS and YYNGEE. CDR3 length: 15 residues. V lost 4 bases to trimming and J lost 1 base; unmatched junction nucleotides: 3. CDR3 nucleotide sequence: TGTGCCAGCAGCTCGGGACAGGGATCCTACAATGAGCAGTTCTTC. Translating it yields CASSSGQGSYNEQFF.

CDR3 in DNA: TGTGCCAGTAGAAAGGGACTGCTGAACACTGAAGCTTTCTTT. Translated, it gives CASRKGLLNTEAFF. The V gene is TRBV19, the J gene TRBJ1-1; D might be TRBD1 (5 bases). The length of the CDR3 is 14 residues. The germline V gene has CDR1 LNHDA and CDR2 SQIVND (reference sequence). With 6 bases removed from V and 0 bases from J, the gap between germline ends came to 11 bases.

This clone was picked up a small number of times. The identical CDR3 is also encoded by other nucleotide sequences in the sample. This chain joins TRBV2 and TRBJ2-1, with D uncertain. Deletions cut 4 bases from V and 2 bases from J, with 3 bases between. The CDR3 has 12 residues. Germline assignment: CDR1 SNHLY and CDR2 FYNNEI. In DNA form, the CDR3 reads TGTGCCAGCAGTGGGCCCTACAATGAGCAGTTCTTC. This translates into CASSGPYNEQFF. Together with reference TRBV2 and TRBJ2-1, the CDR3 gives the full variable domain: EPEVTQTPSHQVTQMGQEVILRCVPISNHLYFYWYRQILGQKVEFLVSFYNNEISEKSEIFDDQFSVERPDGSNFTLKIRSTKLEDSAMYFCASSGPYNEQFFGPGTRLTVL.

This clone has more than one count but fewer than ten. V and J are TRBV6-6 and TRBJ2-4, with a weak D call TRBD2 (6 bases). Trimming removed 6 bases at V and 8 bases at J, with 14 bases between. The CDR3 is made up of 13 amino acids. The germline V gene encodes CDR1 MNHNY and CDR2 SVGAGI (reference sequence). CDR3 amino acids: CASRDPGVDIQYF. The CDR3 region has the DNA TGTGCCAGCAGGGATCCGGGGGTCGACATTCAGTACTTC.

This clone was detected a few times. The J gene is TRBJ1-2, the V gene TRBV28; no clear D. Germline CDR1 MDHEN, CDR2 SYDVKM. The V and J ends lost 5 bases and 6 bases respectively, with 13 bases between them. The CDR3 extends over 13 amino acids. CDR3 loop: CASSPRLTDGYTF. The CDR3 region has the DNA TGTGCCAGCAGTCCCAGACTGACCGATGGCTACACCTTC.

This clone was observed a handful of times. The rearrangement uses TRBV11-1 and TRBJ1-2; no clear D gene. Trimming left V 5 bases short and J 4 bases short, with 14 bases between. CDR1 is SGHAT and CDR2 is FQDESV in the germline V gene (reference sequence). The CDR3 is 14 amino acids. The CDR3 sequence is CASSHPGRAYGYTF. The CDR3 bases are TGTGCCAGCAGCCATCCCGGGAGGGCCTATGGCTACACCTTC. Full variable domain (outside the CDR3, taken from reference TRBV11-1 and TRBJ1-2): EAEVAQSPRYKITEKSQAVAFWCDPISGHATLYWYRQILGQGPELLVQFQDESVVDDSQLPKDRFSAERLKGVDSTLKIQPAELGDSAMYLCASSHPGRAYGYTFGSGTRLTVV.